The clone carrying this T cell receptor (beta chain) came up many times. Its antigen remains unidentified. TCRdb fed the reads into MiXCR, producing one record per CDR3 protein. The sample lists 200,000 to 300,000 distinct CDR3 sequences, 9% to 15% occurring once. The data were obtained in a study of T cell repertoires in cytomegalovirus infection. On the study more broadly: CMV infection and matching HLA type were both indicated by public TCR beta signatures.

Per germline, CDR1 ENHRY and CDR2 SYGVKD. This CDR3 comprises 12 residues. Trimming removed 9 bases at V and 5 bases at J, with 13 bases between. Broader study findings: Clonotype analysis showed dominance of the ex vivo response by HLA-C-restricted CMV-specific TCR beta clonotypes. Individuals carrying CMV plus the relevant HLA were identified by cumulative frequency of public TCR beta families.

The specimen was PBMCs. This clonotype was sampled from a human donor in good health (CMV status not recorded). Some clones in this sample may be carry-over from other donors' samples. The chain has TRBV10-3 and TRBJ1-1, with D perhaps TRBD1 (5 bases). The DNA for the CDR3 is TGTGCCATAAGGGAGGGGTCGACTGAAGCTTTCTTT. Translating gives CAIREGSTEAFF.